This T cell receptor beta chain originates from a study of cytomegalovirus exposure and HLA in healthy donors. Some clones are missing from TCRdb's copy, which holds only in-frame ones; the method was immunoSEQ multiplex PCR. The sample lists about 180,000 clones; around 85% were seen once. General observations from the study: Among TCR beta chains, those listed as cytomegalovirus-associated numbered some 170. Whilst most TCR sequences proved rare, a subset of public TCRs occurred across many donors. Subsequent analysis of the 120 or so validation repertoires found a tendency for first-cohort TCR clusters to co-occur.

The donors belonged to the roughly 110-subject validation cohort, separate from the approximately 700-subject first cohort. The germline CDR1 and CDR2 sequences are SNHLY and FYNNEI. This CDR3 spans 13 amino acids. Trimming shortened V by 8 bases and J by 1 base, and 11 bases separated the two germline ends. With respect to this clone: Its target is not known.

This clonotype was sampled from a man between 18 and 29 years old in good health and CMV-seropositive. The specimen sequenced was PBMCs. V and J are TRBV2 and TRBJ1-1; D is possibly TRBD1 (6 bases). CDR3 region: CASQGQRNTEAFF. In DNA form, the CDR3 reads TGTGCCAGCCAGGGACAACGGAACACTGAAGCTTTCTTT.